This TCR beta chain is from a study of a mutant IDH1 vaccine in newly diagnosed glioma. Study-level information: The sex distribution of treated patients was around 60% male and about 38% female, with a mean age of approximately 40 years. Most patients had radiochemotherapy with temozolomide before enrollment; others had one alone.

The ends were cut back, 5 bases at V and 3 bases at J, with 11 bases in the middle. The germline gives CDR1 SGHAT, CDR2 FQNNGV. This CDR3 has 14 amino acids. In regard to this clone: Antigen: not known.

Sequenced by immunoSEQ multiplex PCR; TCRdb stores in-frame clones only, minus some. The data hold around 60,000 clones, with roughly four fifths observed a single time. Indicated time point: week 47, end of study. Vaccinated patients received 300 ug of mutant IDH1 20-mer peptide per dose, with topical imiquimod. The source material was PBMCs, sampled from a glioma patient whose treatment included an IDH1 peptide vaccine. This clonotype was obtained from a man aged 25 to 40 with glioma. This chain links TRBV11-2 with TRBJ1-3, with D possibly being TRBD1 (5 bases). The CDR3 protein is CASSLRTFGNTIYF. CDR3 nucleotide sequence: TGTGCCAGCAGCCTCAGGACATTTGGAAACACCATATATTTT.